Listed below are T cell receptor beta chains from one sample, sequenced in a study of blood T cells in healthy people across ages. TCRdb recomputed calls from the 5' RACE reads with MiXCR, one row per CDR3 protein. The table lists roughly 1.7 million distinct CDR3 sequences, roughly a third of them singletons. The sequenced material came from blood. The origin of the receptors is a woman aged 25 to 45 in good health. Each CDR3 is given with its conserved first and last residue. D genes are given only for firm matches. For some rows the clone size is stated as once, few or many, or as a class when expanded; others skip it.

v_gene	d_gene	abundance	j_gene	CDR3aa	CDR3nt
TRBV6-6	TRBD1	-	TRBJ2-7	CASSYFQGAYEQYF	TGTGCCAGCAGTTACTTCCAGGGGGCCTACGAGCAGTACTTC
TRBV20-1	TRBD1	many	TRBJ2-5	CSARILGQGARGWETQYF	TGCAGTGCTAGAATCCTTGGACAGGGGGCGCGGGGTTGGGAGACCCAGTACTTC
TRBV6-2/TRBV6-3	-	few	TRBJ2-3	CATRSSDTQYF	TGTGCCACACGTTCGTCGGATACGCAGTATTTT
TRBV7-8	-	-	TRBJ2-5	CASSWGEMYQETQYF	TGTGCCAGCAGCTGGGGCGAGATGTACCAAGAGACCCAGTACTTC
TRBV6-4	-	few	TRBJ1-4	CASSEGFPGKLFF	TGTGCCAGCAGTGAGGGTTTTCCGGGAAAACTGTTTTTT
TRBV7-6	TRBD2	-	TRBJ2-5	CASSLVPGRYQETQYF	TGTGCCAGCAGCTTAGTTCCCGGGAGGTACCAAGAGACCCAGTACTTC
TRBV5-6	-	-	TRBJ2-1	CASSLADTKPNEQFF	TGTGCCAGCAGCTTGGCGGACACGAAGCCGAATGAGCAGTTCTTC
TRBV5-1	-	-	TRBJ2-1	CASSLGGLQGLGEQFF	TGCGCCAGCAGCTTGGGGGGTCTTCAGGGGTTAGGAGAGCAGTTCTTC
TRBV24-1	TRBD2	-	TRBJ2-1	CATSDFPSGSTYNEQFF	TGTGCCACCAGTGATTTCCCGAGCGGGAGTACGTACAATGAGCAGTTCTTC
TRBV20-1	-	many	TRBJ2-7	CSARDMNYEQYF	TGCAGTGCTAGAGATATGAATTACGAGCAGTACTTC
TRBV5-5	-	few	TRBJ2-5	CASSLSFRGTETQYF	TGTGCCAGCAGCTTGTCGTTCAGGGGAACAGAGACCCAGTACTTC
TRBV5-1	TRBD1	many	TRBJ2-7	CASSLVPGQGYEQYF	TGCGCCAGCAGCTTGGTTCCGGGACAGGGCTACGAGCAGTACTTC
TRBV20-1	-	-	TRBJ2-1	CSAMSRELGEQFF	TGCAGTGCTATGAGCCGGGAATTGGGTGAGCAGTTCTTC
TRBV29-1	TRBD2	-	TRBJ2-3	CSAQGLAESPDTQYF	TGCAGCGCCCAGGGACTAGCGGAGAGCCCAGATACGCAGTATTTT
TRBV6-4	-	-	TRBJ2-3	CTSSGRTPGDTQYF	TGTACCAGCAGTGGCCGAACGCCAGGGGATACGCAGTATTTT
TRBV7-9	TRBD2	few	TRBJ2-5	CASSLVPGSGVQETQYF	TGTGCCAGCAGCTTAGTGCCGGGTAGCGGGGTCCAAGAGACCCAGTACTTC
TRBV2	TRBD1	few	TRBJ2-1	CASSESPGQGKNEQFF	TGTGCCAGCAGTGAATCCCCGGGACAGGGAAAAAATGAGCAGTTCTTC
TRBV29-1	TRBD1	many	TRBJ1-2	CSVGTDYGYTF	TGCAGTGTTGGGACAGACTATGGCTACACCTTC
TRBV20-1	-	few	TRBJ1-2	CSARGVQAYGYTF	TGCAGTGCTAGAGGTGTGCAGGCCTATGGCTACACCTTC
TRBV9	TRBD1	-	TRBJ2-7	CASSVSGTGRYEQYF	TGTGCCAGCAGCGTATCCGGGACAGGGAGGTACGAGCAGTACTTC
TRBV5-1	-	-	TRBJ2-1	CASSTPFVSGHYNEQFF	TGCGCCAGCAGCACCCCGTTTGTTAGCGGACACTACAATGAGCAGTTCTTC
TRBV10-3	-	few	TRBJ1-1	CAISLQGNTEAFF	TGTGCCATCAGTTTACAGGGAAACACTGAAGCTTTCTTT
TRBV6-1	TRBD1	few	TRBJ1-2	CASSERTGQLNYGYTF	TGTGCCAGCAGTGAACGGACAGGTCAACTCAACTATGGCTACACCTTC
TRBV5-1	-	-	TRBJ2-1	CASSLTGVPEQFF	TGCGCCAGCAGCTTGACGGGGGTTCCTGAGCAGTTCTTC
TRBV6-1	-	-	TRBJ2-6	CASSGGLSGANVLTF	TGTGCCAGCAGTGGGGGTCTCTCTGGGGCCAACGTCCTGACTTTC
TRBV11-2	TRBD1	few	TRBJ2-7	CASSLEWTGLSPYEQYF	TGTGCCAGCAGCTTAGAGTGGACAGGGCTGAGCCCCTACGAGCAGTACTTC
TRBV30	TRBD2	-	TRBJ2-7	CAWSGGLAEGAEQYF	TGTGCCTGGAGTGGGGGACTAGCGGAAGGGGCCGAGCAGTACTTC
TRBV3-1	-	few	TRBJ2-5	CASSFLGGEETQYF	TGTGCCAGCAGTTTCCTTGGGGGTGAGGAGACCCAGTACTTC
TRBV5-6	-	-	TRBJ2-7	CASNNRVTAYEQYF	TGTGCCAGCAACAACAGGGTGACAGCCTACGAGCAGTACTTC
TRBV5-1	TRBD2	-	TRBJ2-1	CASSLAGLAGHPPGEQFF	TGCGCCAGCAGCTTGGCGGGACTAGCGGGGCACCCGCCCGGTGAGCAGTTCTTC
TRBV20-1	-	-	TRBJ2-1	CSAREWGGKDEQFF	TGCAGTGCTAGAGAATGGGGGGGCAAGGATGAGCAGTTCTTC
TRBV12-3/TRBV12-4	-	many	TRBJ2-7	CASTGSSVSYEQYF	TGTGCCAGCACCGGATCTAGCGTGTCCTACGAGCAGTACTTC
TRBV20-1	TRBD2	-	TRBJ2-1	CSARIGTSRPNEQFF	TGCAGTGCAAGGATCGGGACTAGCCGGCCCAATGAGCAGTTCTTC
TRBV7-9	-	-	TRBJ2-7	CASSSLGGKESYEQYF	TGTGCCAGCAGCTCATTAGGGGGGAAGGAGTCCTACGAGCAGTACTTC
TRBV28	-	-	TRBJ1-2	CASSLVGGLGYTF	TGTGCCAGCAGTTTGGTCGGGGGGCTTGGCTACACCTTC
TRBV6-6	-	many	TRBJ2-5	CASSADRLGRTQYF	TGTGCCAGCAGTGCGGACAGACTCGGGAGGACCCAGTACTTC
TRBV5-4	-	few	TRBJ2-7	CASSLSSTEQYF	TGTGCCAGCAGCTTGTCTAGCACCGAGCAGTACTTC
TRBV3-1	TRBD2	many	TRBJ2-7	CASSQGGGGAYEQYF	TGTGCCAGCAGCCAAGGGGGCGGGGGGGCCTACGAGCAGTACTTC
TRBV5-1	-	-	TRBJ1-1	CASTGGSMNTEAFF	TGCGCCAGCACTGGGGGGAGCATGAACACTGAAGCTTTCTTT
TRBV2	TRBD2	-	TRBJ2-1	CASSVGLPGVNEQFF	TGTGCCAGCAGTGTGGGACTACCGGGAGTGAATGAGCAGTTCTTC
TRBV12-3/TRBV12-4	-	once	TRBJ2-1	CASSLGVGRYNEQFF	TGTGCCAGCAGTTTAGGGGTGGGACGTTACAATGAGCAGTTCTTC
TRBV20-1	-	few	TRBJ2-7	CSAASEDSYEQYF	TGCAGTGCAGCCAGTGAAGACTCCTACGAGCAGTACTTC
TRBV18	TRBD1	-	TRBJ1-2	CASSLGTGPRGYTF	TGTGCCAGCTCACTCGGGACAGGCCCCAGGGGCTACACCTTC
TRBV2	TRBD2	-	TRBJ2-3	CASTLSTSGLTDTQYF	TGTGCCAGTACCCTTTCAACTAGCGGGCTAACAGATACGCAGTATTTT
TRBV3-1	TRBD1	few	TRBJ2-7	CASRHRDRAYEQYF	TGTGCCAGCAGACACCGGGACAGGGCCTACGAGCAGTACTTC
TRBV18	-	-	TRBJ2-7	CASSVGGGVTAYEQYF	TGTGCCAGCTCAGTCGGAGGGGGCGTGACGGCCTACGAGCAGTACTTC
TRBV5-6	-	-	TRBJ2-1	CASSLIDGRVGEQFF	TGTGCCAGCAGCTTAATTGATGGCCGAGTAGGTGAGCAGTTCTTC
TRBV6-5	TRBD1	few	TRBJ1-5	CASSYEPGQGPRSSNQPQHF	TGTGCCAGCAGTTACGAACCGGGACAGGGACCCCGGAGTAGCAATCAGCCCCAGCATTTT
TRBV18	-	-	TRBJ1-2	CASSLRDPGTYGYTF	TGTGCCAGCTCTCTCCGGGACCCGGGGACGTATGGCTACACCTTC
TRBV14	-	-	TRBJ1-2	CASSQDLWQWEGYTF	TGTGCCAGCAGCCAAGATTTGTGGCAGTGGGAGGGCTACACCTTC